A single sample gave rise to the 28 T cell receptor beta chains below, sequenced in a study of shared clonotypes between healthy human individuals. The repertoire was sequenced with immunoSEQ multiplex PCR; TCRdb's copy has only in-frame clones and lacks some. The sample shows about 1.4 million clones, 96% of them seen only once. Sequenced material: naive CD4+ T cells sorted from blood. Sample subset: CD45RA+ positively selected. The receptors come from a man aged 30 to 39 in good health.

This clone was recorded once. This chain links TRBV5-5 with TRBJ1-2; perhaps TRBD1 as D (5 bases). Germline V CDR1 and CDR2: SGHKS, YYEKEE (reference sequence). The CDR3 totals 14 residues. With 0 bases removed from V and 5 bases from J, the gap between germline ends came to 11 bases. The CDR3 sequence is CASSLVYQGYGYTF. The CDR3 DNA reads TGTGCCAGCAGCTTGGTTTATCAGGGTTATGGCTACACCTTC.

The chain employs TRBV5-1 and TRBJ1-2, with unresolved D. Trimming pared 0 bases from V and 2 bases from J, leaving 14 bases between. CDR3 length: 16 residues. From germline, CDR1 is SGHRS and CDR2 YFSETQ. The CDR3 DNA follows: TGCGCCAGCAGCTTGGAGGGAGCGGCCACAAACTATGGCTACACCTTC. Amino acids: CASSLEGAATNYGYTF.

This clone has only one observation. The CDR3 loop reads CASTVQGALTDTQYF. The CDR3 nucleotides read TGTGCCAGTACCGTGCAGGGGGCTCTCACAGATACGCAGTATTTT. V and J are TRBV19 and TRBJ2-3; 8 nucleotides agree with TRBD1. This CDR3 spans 15 amino acids. V dropped 7 bases and J dropped 2; count of bases not matched to a gene: 8. The germline gives CDR1 LNHDA, CDR2 SQIVND (reference sequence).

This chain joins TRBV21-1 and TRBJ2-3; the table's D call of TRBD1 was not tested on the DNA. TRBV21-1 is assigned pseudogene status. There are 13 residues in the CDR3. Here the CDR3 reads CASSEGCQDTQYF. The CDR3 DNA sequence: TGTGCCAGCAGCGAAGGGTGTCAGGATACGCAGTATTTT.

CDR3 sequence reads: CASRSRLANTGELFF. In nucleotides, the CDR3 is TGTGCCAGCAGATCTAGGTTAGCGAACACCGGGGAGCTGTTTTTT. This chain connects TRBV11-3 to TRBJ2-2; the D is unclear. This CDR3 has 15 amino acids. V gave up 6 bases and J gave up 0 bases, with 11 bases separating them. CDR1 is SGHNT, CDR2 YENEEA, per germline.

This chain uses TRBV5-4 with TRBJ1-2; 7 bases are shared with TRBD1. In germline, CDR1 is SGHNT, CDR2 YYREEE (reference sequence). CDR3 size: 14 residues. Trimming cost V 4 bases and J 4 bases; bases outside gene matches: 7. The CDR3 region has the DNA TGTGCCAGCAGCCGAGAGGGGGCCGGCTATGGCTACACCTTC. This translates into CASSREGAGYGYTF.

A single count supports this clone. As DNA, the CDR3 is TGTGCCAGCCAACCCGGCAGGGAAGAGACCCAGTACTTC. Its protein product is CASQPGREETQYF. The chain carries TRBV2 and TRBJ2-5, with TRBD1 as a possible D gene (5 bases). The CDR3 has 13 residues. Trimming cost V 8 bases and J 3 bases, with 13 bases left between them. CDR1 and CDR2 from the germline V gene are SNHLY and FYNNEI.

This chain joins TRBV6-6 and TRBJ2-2; D uncertain. Germline V gene lookup returns CDR1 MNHNY and CDR2 SVGAGI (reference sequence). Trimming stripped 7 bases from V and 1 base from J, with 10 bases between. This CDR3 has 14 residues. The CDR3 sequence: CASTFSGNTGELFF. CDR3 DNA sequence: TGTGCCAGCACCTTTTCAGGGAACACCGGGGAGCTGTTTTTT.

The rearrangement uses TRBV29-1 and TRBJ1-4; the D gene is possibly TRBD1 (5 bases). V lost 4 bases, J lost 3 bases, and 12 bases lay in between. This CDR3 has 14 residues. Germline CDR1 SQVTM, CDR2 ANQGSEA. CDR3 nucleotide sequence: TGCAGCGTTGGACCAGGGAGGTCTAATGAAAAACTGTTTTTT. It translates to CSVGPGRSNEKLFF.

This chain connects TRBV7-9 to TRBJ2-2; 7 bases fit TRBD1. The junction had 4 bases not matched to a gene; V was cut back by 1 base and J by 5 bases. The germline gives CDR1 SEHNR, CDR2 FQNEAQ (reference sequence). The CDR3 is made up of 15 amino acids. The CDR3 DNA reads TGTGCCAGCAGCTTAGGGGACAGAAGGACCGGGGAGCTGTTTTTT. It specifies CASSLGDRRTGELFF.

The J gene is TRBJ2-7, the V gene TRBV7-9; possibly TRBD2 for D (6 bases). The germline V and J ends were trimmed by 5 bases and 0 bases, with 20 bases remaining between them. CDR3 length equals 17 residues. Germline V gene sequence: CDR1 SEHNR, CDR2 FQNEAQ (reference sequence). CDR3 region: CASSRWQGGGFSYEQYF. The CDR3 DNA is TGTGCCAGCAGCCGGTGGCAGGGAGGAGGGTTCTCCTACGAGCAGTACTTC. The full variable domain, in which reference TRBV7-9 and TRBJ2-7 provide the parts outside the CDR3, is DTGVSQNPRHKITKRGQNVTFRCDPISEHNRLYWYRQTLGQGPEFLTYFQNEAQLEKSRLLSDRFSAERPKGSFSTLEIQRTEQGDSAMYLCASSRWQGGGFSYEQYFGPGTRLTVT.

V gene TRBV4-2 combines with J gene TRBJ2-3; possibly TRBD1 for D (6 bases). V was clipped by 2 bases and J by 3 bases, with 6 bases between them. The germline V gene encodes CDR1 LGHNA and CDR2 YNFKEQ. The CDR3 covers 13 residues. DNA of the CDR3: TGTGCCAGCAGCCAACAGGGGACAGATACGCAGTATTTT. Residues: CASSQQGTDTQYF.

The chain couples TRBV7-6 to TRBJ2-5, with TRBD2 as a possible D gene (6 bases). The CDR3 is made up of 14 amino acids. V lost 5 bases and J lost 4, with 14 bases in between. The germline V gene has CDR1 SGHVS and CDR2 FNYEAQ. The CDR3 sequence: CASSKTGTRETQYF. CDR3 nucleotides: TGTGCCAGCAGCAAGACCGGGACTCGAGAGACCCAGTACTTC.

The J gene is TRBJ2-1, the V gene TRBV21-1. TRBV21-1 is labeled a pseudogene. This CDR3 region has 13 residues. The CDR3: CASSKVPPWRQFF. CDR3 coding DNA: TGTGCCAGCAGCAAAGTACCCCCATGGCGGCAGTTCTTC.

The chain combines TRBV15 with TRBJ1-5, with D hard to call. V lost 0 bases and J lost 4, with 13 bases in between. CDR1 is LNHNV, CDR2 YYDKDF, per germline (reference sequence). CDR3 length: 16 amino acids. Here the CDR3 reads CATSREGVGENQPQHF. The CDR3 DNA follows: TGTGCCACCAGCAGAGAGGGCGTTGGGGAAAATCAGCCCCAGCATTTT.

This chain connects TRBV5-6 to TRBJ2-5, with TRBD2 matching over 11 bases. The V gene end was trimmed by 4 bases and the J gene end by 2 bases; junction bases not matched to a gene: 16. The germline gives CDR1 SGHDT, CDR2 YYEEEE. This CDR3 comprises 19 residues. CDR3 DNA: TGTGCCAGCAGCCATGACGAACGACTAGCGGGAAGGGGGCAAGAGACCCAGTACTTC. Amino acids: CASSHDERLAGRGQETQYF.

The chain couples TRBV7-9 to TRBJ2-7; possibly TRBD2 for D (6 bases). The CDR3 covers 19 residues. V lost 3 bases to trimming and J lost 0 bases, with 24 bases between them. Germline CDR1 and CDR2: SEHNR and FQNEAQ (reference sequence). CDR3 in amino acids: CASSLFPSRVSEGSYEQYF. The CDR3, as DNA: TGTGCCAGCAGCTTGTTCCCCTCCCGGGTCTCGGAGGGCTCCTACGAGCAGTACTTC.

A remark on this clone: Other DNA sequences in the sample encode the same CDR3. The chain uses TRBV27 and TRBJ2-3; D gene unclear. The germline V gene has CDR1 MNHEY and CDR2 SMNVEV (reference sequence). V lost 3 bases and J 4 bases, leaving 5 bases between the germline ends. The CDR3 has 12 amino acids. The CDR3 DNA is TGTGCCAGCAGTTTTGGGCCAGATACGCAGTATTTT. It codes for CASSFGPDTQYF.

The gene calls are TRBV7-9 and TRBJ1-2; tentatively, D is TRBD1 (6 bases). V lost 3 bases and J 13 bases, leaving 12 bases between the germline ends. CDR3 length: 11 amino acids. The V gene's germline CDR1 is SEHNR and CDR2 FQNEAQ (reference sequence). CDR3 residues: CASSFDRSATF. The CDR3 DNA follows: TGTGCCAGCAGCTTCGACAGGAGTGCCACCTTC. Supplemented by reference TRBV7-9 and TRBJ1-2, the full variable domain reads DTGVSQNPRHKITKRGQNVTFRCDPISEHNRLYWYRQTLGQGPEFLTYFQNEAQLEKSRLLSDRFSAERPKGSFSTLEIQRTEQGDSAMYLCASSFDRSATFGSGTRLTVV.

The V and J genes are TRBV28 and TRBJ2-7; D not certain. Deletions cut 3 bases from V and 5 bases from J, with 14 bases between. This CDR3 has 14 amino acids. The germline CDR1 and CDR2 sequences are MDHEN and SYDVKM. CDR3 loop: CASSLLWSGNEQYF. The CDR3 region has the DNA TGTGCCAGCAGTTTGCTTTGGAGTGGGAACGAGCAGTACTTC. Variable domain in full (rest from reference TRBV28 and TRBJ2-7): DVKVTQSSRYLVKRTGEKVFLECVQDMDHENMFWYRQDPGLGLRLIYFSYDVKMKEKGDIPEGYSVSREKKERFSLILESASTNQTSMYLCASSLLWSGNEQYFGPGTRLTVT.

This clone was detected only once. The chain uses TRBV7-2 and TRBJ2-7; unclear D gene. The V end lost 4 bases, the J end lost 4 bases, and 23 bases lay between the germline ends. The CDR3 has 17 amino acids. Germline V gene lookup returns CDR1 SGHTA and CDR2 FQGNSA. CDR3 protein: CASSYLGTVGYGYEQYF. The CDR3 nucleotides are TGTGCCAGCAGCTACTTAGGTACGGTAGGATATGGATACGAGCAGTACTTC.

CDR3 protein: CASSLRGQTTPYGYTF. In DNA, the CDR3 is TGTGCCAGCAGTTTGAGGGGGCAGACAACCCCATATGGCTACACCTTC. This sequence joins TRBV6-5 and TRBJ1-2; 7 nucleotides agree with TRBD1. The germline V gene has CDR1 MNHEY and CDR2 SVGAGI. V trimming: 4 bases; J trimming: 5 bases; junction bases outside the gene matches: 13. CDR3 length: 16 amino acids.

This sequence joins TRBV28 and TRBJ1-5; 10 bases map to TRBD1. Germline V gene data show CDR1 as MDHEN and CDR2 as SYDVKM. This CDR3 is 17 amino acids long. V trimming: 6 bases; J trimming: 2 bases; junction bases outside the gene matches: 10. CDR3 nucleotides: TGTGCCAGCAGACCTCCGGGGGGGACAGGGGGCAATCAGCCCCAGCATTTT. Translated, it gives CASRPPGGTGGNQPQHF.

This clone was seen a handful of times. The chain carries TRBV7-9 and TRBJ1-3, with 8 bases that match TRBD1. With 1 base clipped from V and 4 bases from J, the junction kept 3 bases outside the gene matches. Germline-derived CDR1 and CDR2 are SEHNR and FQNEAQ (reference sequence). This CDR3 spans 15 amino acids. The CDR3 loop reads CASSLETGEGNTIYF. In DNA form, the CDR3 reads TGTGCCAGCAGCTTAGAGACAGGGGAGGGAAACACCATATATTTT.

This chain uses TRBV6-6 with TRBJ1-1, with D possibly being TRBD1 (5 bases). This CDR3 has 16 residues. The V end was cut by 2 bases, the J end by 3 bases, with 16 bases between. Looked up from germline, CDR1 is MNHNY and CDR2 is SVGAGI (reference sequence). CDR3 protein: CASSYVRLRGHTEAFF. The CDR3 DNA sequence: TGTGCCAGCAGTTACGTGAGGTTGCGGGGACACACTGAAGCTTTCTTT.

The count of this clone is one. This sequence joins TRBV7-8 and TRBJ1-5; 7 nucleotides match TRBD1. The CDR3 is made up of 18 amino acids. Germline V gene sequence: CDR1 SGHVS, CDR2 FQNEAQ. The ends lost 3 bases at V and 0 bases at J; junction bases unmatched: 11. CDR3 sequence reads: CASSLGGTVPYSNQPQHF. The CDR3 DNA reads TGTGCCAGCAGCTTGGGAGGGACAGTTCCATATAGCAATCAGCCCCAGCATTTT.

In regard to this clone: At the DNA level, this CDR3 is encoded by other sequences in the same sample as well. The chain couples TRBV6-5 to TRBJ2-3; no clear D gene. Germline CDR1 MNHEY, CDR2 SVGAGI. The V end lost 0 bases, the J end lost 2 bases, and 9 bases lay between the germline ends. The CDR3 sequence is 15 residues long. The CDR3 reads CASSYSRLNTDTQYF. The CDR3 DNA reads as TGTGCCAGCAGTTACTCGAGGCTTAACACAGATACGCAGTATTTT.

The V gene is TRBV27, the J gene TRBJ2-1, with TRBD2 identical over 8 bases. CDR1 MNHEY and CDR2 SMNVEV come from the germline V gene (reference sequence). With 5 bases clipped from V and 5 bases from J, the junction kept 11 bases outside the gene matches. The CDR3 totals 16 residues. CDR3 DNA: TGTGCCAGCAGTCCCTTATCTAGCGGGCGAAACAATGAGCAGTTCTTC. It codes for CASSPLSSGRNNEQFF.